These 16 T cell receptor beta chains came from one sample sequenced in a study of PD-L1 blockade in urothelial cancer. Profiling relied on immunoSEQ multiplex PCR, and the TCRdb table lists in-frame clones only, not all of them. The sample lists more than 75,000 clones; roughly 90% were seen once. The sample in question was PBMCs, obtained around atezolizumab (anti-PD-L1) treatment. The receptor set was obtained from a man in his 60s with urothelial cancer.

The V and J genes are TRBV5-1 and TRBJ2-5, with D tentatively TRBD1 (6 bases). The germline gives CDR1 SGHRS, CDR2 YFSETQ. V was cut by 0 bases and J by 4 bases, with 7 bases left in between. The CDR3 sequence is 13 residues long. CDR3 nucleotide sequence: TGCGCCAGCAGCTTGGCAGGGGTAGAGACCCAGTACTTC. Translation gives CASSLAGVETQYF.

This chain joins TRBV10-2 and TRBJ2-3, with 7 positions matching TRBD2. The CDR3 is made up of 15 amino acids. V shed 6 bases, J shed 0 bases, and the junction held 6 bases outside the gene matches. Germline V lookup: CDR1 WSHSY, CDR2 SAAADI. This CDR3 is CASRRGSGSTDTQYF. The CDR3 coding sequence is TGCGCCAGCAGGCGTGGTAGCGGGAGCACAGATACGCAGTATTTT.

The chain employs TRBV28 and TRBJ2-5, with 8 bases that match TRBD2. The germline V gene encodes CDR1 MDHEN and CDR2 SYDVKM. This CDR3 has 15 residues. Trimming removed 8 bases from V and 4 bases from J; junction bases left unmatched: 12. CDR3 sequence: CASGDGLADRETQYF. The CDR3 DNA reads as TGTGCCAGCGGCGACGGACTAGCTGACCGAGAGACCCAGTACTTC.

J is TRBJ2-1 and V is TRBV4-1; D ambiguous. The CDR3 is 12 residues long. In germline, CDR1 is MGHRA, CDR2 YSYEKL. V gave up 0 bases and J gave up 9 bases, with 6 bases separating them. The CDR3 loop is CASSQEVGEQFF. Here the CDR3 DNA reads TGCGCCAGCAGCCAAGAAGTCGGTGAGCAGTTCTTC.

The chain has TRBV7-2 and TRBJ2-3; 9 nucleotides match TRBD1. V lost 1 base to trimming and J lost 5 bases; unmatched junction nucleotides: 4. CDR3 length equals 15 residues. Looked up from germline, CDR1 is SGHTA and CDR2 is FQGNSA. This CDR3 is CASSLVGQGLDTQYF. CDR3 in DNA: TGTGCCAGCAGCTTAGTGGGACAGGGATTAGATACGCAGTATTTT.

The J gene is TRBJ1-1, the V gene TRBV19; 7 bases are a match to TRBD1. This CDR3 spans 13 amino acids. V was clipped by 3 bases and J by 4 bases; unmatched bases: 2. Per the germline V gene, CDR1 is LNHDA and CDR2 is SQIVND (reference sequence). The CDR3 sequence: CASSIKGATEAFF. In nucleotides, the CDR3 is TGTGCCAGTAGTATTAAGGGGGCCACTGAAGCTTTCTTT.

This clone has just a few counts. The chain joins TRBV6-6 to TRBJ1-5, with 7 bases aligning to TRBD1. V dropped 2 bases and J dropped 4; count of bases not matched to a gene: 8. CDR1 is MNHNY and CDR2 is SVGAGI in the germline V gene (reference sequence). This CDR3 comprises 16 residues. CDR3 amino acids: CASSYGLTGNNQPQHF. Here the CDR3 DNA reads TGTGCCAGCAGTTACGGACTGACAGGGAATAATCAGCCCCAGCATTTT.

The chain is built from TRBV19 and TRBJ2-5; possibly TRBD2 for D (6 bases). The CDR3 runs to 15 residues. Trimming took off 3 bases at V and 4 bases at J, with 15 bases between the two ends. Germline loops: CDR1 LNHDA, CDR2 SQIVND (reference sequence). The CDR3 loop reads CASSIGGALGETQYF. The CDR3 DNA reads TGTGCCAGTAGTATTGGAGGGGCGCTGGGAGAGACCCAGTACTTC.

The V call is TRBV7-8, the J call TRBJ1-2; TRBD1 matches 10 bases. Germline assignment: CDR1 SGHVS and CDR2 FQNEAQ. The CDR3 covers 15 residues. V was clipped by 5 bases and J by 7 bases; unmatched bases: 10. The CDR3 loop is CASSTTRTGGSGYTF. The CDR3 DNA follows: TGTGCCAGCAGCACTACTCGGACAGGGGGATCTGGCTACACCTTC.

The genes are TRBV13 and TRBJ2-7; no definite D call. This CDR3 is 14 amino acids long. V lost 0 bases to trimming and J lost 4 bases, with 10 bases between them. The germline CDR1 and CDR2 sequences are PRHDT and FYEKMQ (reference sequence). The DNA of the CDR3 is TGTGCCAGCAGCTTAGGACTCGGTTCTTACGAGCAGTACTTC. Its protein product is CASSLGLGSYEQYF.

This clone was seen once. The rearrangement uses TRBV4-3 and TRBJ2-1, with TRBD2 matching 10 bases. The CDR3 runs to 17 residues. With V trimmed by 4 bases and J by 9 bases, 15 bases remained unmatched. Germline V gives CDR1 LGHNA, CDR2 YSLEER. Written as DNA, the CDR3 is TGCGCCAGCAGCCCCGGCCCCGGGACTAGCGTTGGGGCTGAGCAGTTCTTC. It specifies CASSPGPGTSVGAEQFF.

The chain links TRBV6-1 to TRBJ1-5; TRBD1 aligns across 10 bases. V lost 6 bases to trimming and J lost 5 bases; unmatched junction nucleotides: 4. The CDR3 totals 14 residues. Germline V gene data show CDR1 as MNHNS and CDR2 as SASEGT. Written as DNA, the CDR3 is TGTGCCAGCAGGGACAGGGGGGGTGATCAGCCCCAGCATTTT. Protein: CASRDRGGDQPQHF.

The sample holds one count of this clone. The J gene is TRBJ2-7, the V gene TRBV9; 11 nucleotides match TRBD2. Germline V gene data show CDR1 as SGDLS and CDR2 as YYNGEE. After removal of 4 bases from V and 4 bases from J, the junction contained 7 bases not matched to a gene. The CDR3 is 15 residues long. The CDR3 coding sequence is TGTGCCAGCAGCCGTACGGGACTAGCGGAGTACGAGCAGTACTTC. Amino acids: CASSRTGLAEYEQYF.

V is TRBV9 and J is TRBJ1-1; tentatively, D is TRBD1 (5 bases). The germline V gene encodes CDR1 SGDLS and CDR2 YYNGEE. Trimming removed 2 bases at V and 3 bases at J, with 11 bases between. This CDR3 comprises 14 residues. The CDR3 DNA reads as TGTGCCAGCAGCGTGGGGGGTTCCGACACTGAAGCTTTCTTT. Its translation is CASSVGGSDTEAFF.

As DNA, the CDR3 is TGTGCCAGCAGTGAAAACAGGGGAGGACGGGAGACCCAGTACTTC. It encodes CASSENRGGRETQYF. The chain employs TRBV7-2 and TRBJ2-5, with a tentative D call TRBD1 (7 bases). The CDR3 contains 15 residues. From germline, CDR1 is SGHTA and CDR2 FQGNSA. Trimming pared 6 bases from V and 5 bases from J, leaving 19 bases between.

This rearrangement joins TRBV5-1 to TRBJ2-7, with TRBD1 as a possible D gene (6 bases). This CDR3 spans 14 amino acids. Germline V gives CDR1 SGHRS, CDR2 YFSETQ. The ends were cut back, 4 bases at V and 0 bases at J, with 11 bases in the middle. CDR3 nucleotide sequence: TGCGCCAGCAGCCGGGACATTGGCTCCTACGAGCAGTACTTC. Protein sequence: CASSRDIGSYEQYF.